The rows below give T cell receptor beta chains drawn from one sample of a study of beta chain features in type 1 diabetes. This table comes from immunoSEQ multiplex PCR, and its TCRdb copy is limited to in-frame clones, with some not included. This table holds over 300,000 clones, about a tenth found once. Material: central memory CD4+ T cells from blood. These receptors all come from a man younger than 40 with type 1 diabetes. The CDR3 runs from the conserved cysteine through the conserved F or W. The D gene is left open where the match is weak. Where a row states a size, it is once, few, many or the class of an expanded clone; other rows omit it.

cdr3_aa cdr3_nt d_call clone_size j_call v_call
CASSLTGTGLEQYF TGTGCCAGCAGCTTAACCGGGACAGGGCTCGAGCAGTACTTC TRBD1 . TRBJ2-7 TRBV7-2
CASSLTPTGVLAEQYF TGTGCCAGCAGCTTGACCCCTACAGGGGTGCTTGCCGAGCAGTACTTC TRBD1 . TRBJ2-7 TRBV5-6
CASSQEQGTNTGELFF TGCGCCAGCAGCCAAGAGCAGGGGACGAACACCGGGGAGCTGTTTTTT . . TRBJ2-2 TRBV4-3
CASSPGDSRGEQYF TGCGCCAGCAGCCCGGGGGACAGCCGGGGCGAGCAGTACTTC . . TRBJ2-7 TRBV5-1
CASSFISQAKNIQYF TGTGCCAGCAGTTTTATCAGCCAAGCCAAAAACATTCAGTACTTC . many TRBJ2-4 TRBV28
CASSLEWQGETQYF TGTGCCAGCAGCTTAGAGTGGCAGGGCGAGACCCAGTACTTC . . TRBJ2-5 TRBV7-6
CSVDRGGETQYF TGCAGCGTTGACAGGGGAGGAGAGACCCAGTACTTC . many TRBJ2-5 TRBV29-1
CASSFSRVTGDTQYF TGTGCCAGCAGCTTTTCGCGGGTCACGGGGGATACGCAGTATTTT . . TRBJ2-3 TRBV7-2
CASARQGLDTEAFF TGTGCCAGCGCCCGACAGGGTCTTGACACTGAAGCTTTCTTT TRBD1 . TRBJ1-1 TRBV6-6
CASLDGMNTEAFF TGTGCCAGCCTCGACGGAATGAACACTGAAGCTTTCTTT . many TRBJ1-1 TRBV6-6
CASSLLPTGELFF TGTGCCAGCAGCTTACTCCCCACCGGGGAGCTGTTTTTT . few TRBJ2-2 TRBV7-9
CASSRDSGTGLYNEQFF TGCGCCAGCAGCCGAGACTCCGGGACAGGGCTTTACAATGAGCAGTTCTTC TRBD1 . TRBJ2-1 TRBV4-3
CASREVARGTDTQYF TGTGCCAGCCGCGAAGTGGCGAGGGGCACAGATACGCAGTATTTT . few TRBJ2-3 TRBV6-1
CSGVLGAEAFF TGCAGTGGGGTTTTGGGGGCTGAAGCTTTCTTT . few TRBJ1-1 TRBV20-1
CASLTGAGSEAFF TGTGCCAGCCTGACAGGGGCCGGTAGTGAAGCTTTCTTT TRBD1 few TRBJ1-1 TRBV7-9
CASSFGASSNYGYTF TGCGCCAGCAGCTTTGGGGCCAGTTCCAACTATGGCTACACCTTC . few TRBJ1-2 TRBV5-1
CASSIRTAYNEQFF TGTGCCAGTAGTATTCGGACAGCCTACAATGAGCAGTTCTTC . . TRBJ2-1 TRBV19
CASSSSRGQGDTQYF TGTGCCAGCAGTTCCTCGCGGGGACAGGGAGATACGCAGTATTTT TRBD1 . TRBJ2-3 TRBV11-2
CASSVVAGGPYQETQYF TGTGCCAGCAGCGTAGTAGCGGGGGGGCCTTATCAAGAGACCCAGTACTTC TRBD2 . TRBJ2-5 TRBV9
CASSQGGTGASNTEAFF TGTGCCAGCAGTCAAGGGGGGACAGGGGCGTCGAACACTGAAGCTTTCTTT TRBD1 . TRBJ1-1 TRBV11-3
CAAAGWGSQFF TGTGCCGCCGCGGGATGGGGAAGCCAGTTCTTC . . TRBJ2-1 TRBV6-6
CASNKGGQETQYF TGTGCCAGCAATAAGGGAGGGCAAGAGACCCAGTACTTC TRBD2 few TRBJ2-5 TRBV2
CASSQEPISEQYF TGTGCCAGCAGCCAAGAACCAATCTCCGAGCAGTACTTC . few TRBJ2-7 TRBV14
CSVEGRGNNYGYTF TGCAGCGTGGAGGGCAGGGGAAATAACTATGGCTACACCTTC . few TRBJ1-2 TRBV29-1
CASSAGDTEAFF TGTGCCAGCAGCGCCGGGGACACTGAAGCTTTCTTT . few TRBJ1-1 TRBV7-2
CASSTSEGSNEQYF TGTGCCAGTAGTACGTCAGAAGGAAGTAACGAGCAGTACTTC . few TRBJ2-7 TRBV19
CSSRPGYQETQYF TGCAGCTCTCGTCCCGGATATCAAGAGACCCAGTACTTC . . TRBJ2-5 TRBV29-1
CASGGHPAINQPQHF TGTGCCAGCGGGGGACACCCAGCTATCAATCAGCCCCAGCATTTT . few TRBJ1-5 TRBV2
CASSPGTGARYEQYF TGTGCCAGCAGCCCCGGGACAGGGGCCCGCTACGAGCAGTACTTC TRBD1 . TRBJ2-7 TRBV7-9
CASSLGHRDSRGIQYF TGCGCCAGCAGCTTGGGGCACCGGGACAGTCGGGGCATTCAGTACTTC TRBD1 . TRBJ2-4 TRBV5-1
CASSPLTSTDTQYF TGTGCCAGCTCACCCTTGACTAGCACAGATACGCAGTATTTT . . TRBJ2-3 TRBV18
CASSRTSGTYEQYF TGTGCCAGCAGCCGGACTAGCGGTACCTACGAGCAGTACTTC TRBD2 few TRBJ2-7 TRBV7-2
CASSRAANEKLFF TGTGCCAGCAGCCGGGCGGCTAATGAAAAACTGTTTTTT . . TRBJ1-4 TRBV11-2
CSVVAGGTTDTQYF TGCAGCGTAGTAGCGGGGGGCACCACAGATACGCAGTATTTT TRBD2 few TRBJ2-3 TRBV29-1
CASSSQGALEQYF TGTGCCAGCAGCTCACAGGGAGCCCTCGAGCAGTACTTC . . TRBJ2-7 TRBV5-6
CASSRDRATDEQFF TGTGCCAGCAGCCGGGACAGGGCGACGGATGAGCAGTTCTTC TRBD1 few TRBJ2-1 TRBV6-4
CASSESGTANEKLFF TGTGCCAGCAGTGAATCGGGGACGGCTAATGAAAAACTGTTTTTT . few TRBJ1-4 TRBV25-1
CASSRAPGQGGEQYF TGTGCCAGCAGCCGAGCACCGGGACAGGGAGGGGAGCAGTACTTC TRBD1 . TRBJ2-7 TRBV6-6
CASSPRPGQTYEQYF TGTGCCAGCAGCCCCCGTCCGGGACAAACTTACGAGCAGTACTTC . . TRBJ2-7 TRBV7-2
CSFNRGLEEKLFF TGCAGCTTCAACAGGGGGCTAGAAGAAAAACTGTTTTTT TRBD1 . TRBJ1-4 TRBV29-1
CASSLGHPSTDTQYF TGTGCCAGCAGCTTAGGGCACCCTAGCACAGATACGCAGTATTTT . . TRBJ2-3 TRBV7-2
CASREQGDEQYF TGTGCCAGCAGGGAACAGGGCGACGAGCAGTACTTC . . TRBJ2-7 TRBV6-5
CASSVGSGAKGELFF TGTGCCAGCAGCGTAGGTTCAGGGGCCAAGGGGGAGCTGTTTTTT . many TRBJ2-2 TRBV9
CASSLGLTGQLHF TGTGCCAGCAGCTTGGGGTTAACAGGACAGCTCCACTTT . . TRBJ1-6 TRBV5-6
CASSLGNRNEKLFF TGTGCCAGCAGTTTAGGGAATCGAAATGAAAAACTGTTTTTT . many TRBJ1-4 TRBV7-2
CASSENGDNSPLHF TGCGCCAGCAGTGAGAACGGGGATAATTCACCCCTCCACTTT . few TRBJ1-6 TRBV10-2
CASSYSKRDRANEQFF TGTGCCAGCAGTTACTCGAAGCGGGACAGGGCCAATGAGCAGTTCTTC TRBD1 few TRBJ2-1 TRBV6-5
CASSKLAKETQYF TGTGCCAGCAGCAAACTAGCGAAAGAGACCCAGTACTTC TRBD2 . TRBJ2-5 TRBV7-9
CASSQVHRGNTEAFF TGCGCCAGCAGCCAAGTCCACAGGGGGAACACTGAAGCTTTCTTT TRBD1 few TRBJ1-1 TRBV4-3
CASSWSGGAGTDTQYF TGTGCCAGCAGCTGGAGCGGGGGGGCCGGCACAGATACGCAGTATTTT TRBD2 many TRBJ2-3 TRBV7-2
CASSLQGVGTEAFF TGCGCCAGCAGCCTACAGGGTGTTGGGACTGAAGCTTTCTTT . . TRBJ1-1 TRBV5-1
CASSQEGTVNTEAFF TGCGCCAGCAGCCAAGAGGGGACTGTGAACACTGAAGCTTTCTTT . . TRBJ1-1 TRBV4-3
CASKQGYSGANVLTF TGTGCCAGCAAACAAGGGTACTCTGGGGCCAACGTCCTGACTTTC . few TRBJ2-6 TRBV27
CASSPSTASSGNTIYF TGTGCCAGCTCACCATCGACGGCCAGCTCTGGAAACACCATATATTTT . . TRBJ1-3 TRBV18
CASSLATGGWSYNEQFF TGCGCCAGCAGCTTGGCAACAGGGGGCTGGTCCTACAATGAGCAGTTCTTC TRBD1 . TRBJ2-1 TRBV5-1
CASRRTGGFQYF TGTGCCAGCAGACGGACAGGGGGCTTCCAGTACTTC TRBD1 few TRBJ2-7 TRBV28
CASGRAPSSYNEQFF TGTGCCAGCGGGAGGGCGCCAAGCTCCTACAATGAGCAGTTCTTC TRBD2 many TRBJ2-1 TRBV28
CSARPDGYTF TGCAGTGCTAGACCCGATGGCTACACCTTC . few TRBJ1-2 TRBV20-1
CASSLYSQKSGFSNQPQHF TGTGCCAGCAGCTTGTACTCACAAAAGAGCGGCTTCAGCAATCAGCCCCAGCATTTT . few TRBJ1-5 TRBV5-4